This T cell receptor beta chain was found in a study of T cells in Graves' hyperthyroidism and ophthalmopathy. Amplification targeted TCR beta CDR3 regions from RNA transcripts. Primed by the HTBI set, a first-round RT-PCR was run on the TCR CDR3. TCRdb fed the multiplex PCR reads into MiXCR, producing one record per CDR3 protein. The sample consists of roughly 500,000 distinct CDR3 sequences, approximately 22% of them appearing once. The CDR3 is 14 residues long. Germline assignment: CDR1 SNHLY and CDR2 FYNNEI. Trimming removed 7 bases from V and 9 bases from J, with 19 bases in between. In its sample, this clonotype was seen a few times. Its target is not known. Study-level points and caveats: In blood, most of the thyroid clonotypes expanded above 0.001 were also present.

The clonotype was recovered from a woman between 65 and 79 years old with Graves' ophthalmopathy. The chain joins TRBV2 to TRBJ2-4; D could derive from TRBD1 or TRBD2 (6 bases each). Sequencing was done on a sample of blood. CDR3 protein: CASTGAEGGGIQYF. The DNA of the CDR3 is TGTGCCAGCACGGGGGCCGAAGGAGGGGGCATTCAGTACTTC.